The present T cell receptor (beta chain) was sequenced within a study of shared clonotypes between healthy human individuals (dated by TCRdb to about 2020). About the study as a whole: A couple of women and a few men aged 18 to 49 years were included in the cohort. Per donor, three plates each were used for CD4 naive and CD4 memory, two for CD8 naive, and one for CD8 memory. Blood TCR repertoires of about 5 healthy adults were deeply sequenced to estimate repertoire size and the extent of clonotype sharing between individuals. To increase sequencing depth and limit assay-specific biases, different laboratories used diverse techniques to prepare libraries and sequence TCR repertoires. Between about 0.9 and 9 billion PBMCs per donor were obtained by leukapheresis. Results the study describes overall, beyond this receptor: Even with the large sequencing depth, rarefaction of the sorted-subset datasets indicated that sequencing was incomplete. Higher generation probabilities were observed for clonotypes shared by all four sorted-subset donors than for non-shared clonotypes. Pairwise subsampling indicated that sequencing depth was expected to affect the degree of clonotype sharing among donors. Sampling was restricted to blood, and TCR repertoires in tissues likely differ from the TCR repertoires found in blood. Estimated clonotype richness was generally larger for naive than for memory subsets. Sharing across a handful of donors was observed for around 5% of naive CD4, about 4% of naive CD8, roughly 2.3% of memory CD4, and around 0.4% of memory CD8 clonotypes. Because the study included only a small number of donors, the genetic and exposure-history diversity represented was limited.

The CDR3 goes from the cysteine to the phenylalanine over 10 residues. CDR3 DNA is the only sequence kept; it has 30 bases, read in frame from the first base. The germline V gene sets CDR1 to MDHEN and CDR2 to SYDVKM. V is reduced by 7 bases and J by 5 bases, leaving a spacing of 5 bases between them. As concerns this clone: Which antigen it targets is not known. No clone much larger than this one lies a single base away; base qualities are absent.

CD8 naive samples consisted of CD45RO-negative cells that were positively selected for CCR7, yielding a CD45RA+CCR7+ population without TemRA cells. Healthy HIV-negative adults with no recently reported acute infections or vaccinations were included as donors. Every donor was a Caucasian adult residing in Nashville, Tennessee, USA. After blood collection by leukapheresis, PBMCs were isolated using Ficoll-Histopaque density gradient centrifugation and then cryopreserved in the vapor phase of liquid nitrogen. Purity and quantity of every magnetically sorted T cell population were checked by analytical flow cytometry. Genomic DNA was isolated from each sorted fraction and quantified by UV absorbance on a Nanodrop 2000c. Using the deep immunoSEQ assay, multiplex PCR amplified TCR CDR3 regions from genomic DNA. Extracted genomic DNA from each cell subset was spread evenly across all wells of several immunoSEQ 96-well plates, with each plate serving as a replicate. For sorted subsets, each replicate PCR was loaded with about 200 ng genomic DNA, equivalent to some 31,000 T cell genomes. Purified libraries were quantified with a Qubit 3.0 fluorometer, sized on a Bioanalyzer 2100, and re-quantified with the KAPA Library Quantification kit. Every immunoSEQ 96-well plate was sequenced on a dedicated single-read 150-cycle Illumina NextSeq 550 flow cell. In the original analysis: The immunoSEQ output contained only junctional sequences without quality scores, so filtering could not match that applied to full-length reads. Sequences were annotated with PyIR, a Python wrapper for IgBLAST v1.9, and V/J genes and CDR3 were assigned using IMGT germline references. Reads were removed for weak V/J assignments (E-value above 1e-6), missing CDR3, stop codons, out-of-frame junctions, or ambiguous translated residues. V3J clonotypes were defined by identical inferred V gene, J gene, and CDR3 amino acid sequence. To compute the percentage overlap between repertoires, the number of shared unique clonotypes was divided by the size of the smaller repertoire. Richness of each repertoire was evaluated using RTK rarefaction, the Chao1 estimator, and Recon v2.1 estimates of unobserved clonotypes. OLGA was used to compute generation probabilities for all TCRbeta clonotypes that the gDNA method yielded from a handful of donors. Held by TCRdb, this immuneACCESS table contains in-frame sequences only and omits some clones. Under half of the omission traces to an unresolved V gene where checked; the cause of the rest is unknown. V, J and clone size were drawn from that table, and D and trimming were deduced from the DNA. In this sample the table shows 660,000 or so clones, roughly 95% of which occur a single time. More than 0.085% of the sample rests with the top ten.

The sequencing input was naive CD8+ T cells sorted from blood. The sample's cell subset or site label, decoded: CD45RA+CCR7+. The sequence came from a woman aged 25-40 years in good health. This chain joins TRBV28 to TRBJ1-1; no D segment can be confidently identified. The CDR3 protein: CASIETEAFF. The nucleotide sequence is TGTGCCAGCATCGAGACTGAAGCTTTCTTT.